Each of the 12 T cell receptor beta chains below was sequenced from the same sample in a study of beta chain features in type 1 diabetes. The study, taken as a whole, reports: Shortening that was moderate but significant affected the TCRB CDR3s of Type 1 diabetes patients in all four CD4+ subsets.

Their target antigens are unknown. Expressed TCRB transcripts got sequenced, as all isolated RNA was reverse transcribed. The data were produced by immunoSEQ multiplex PCR, yet TCRdb's version contains in-frame clones alone and is incomplete. The sample includes under 300,000 clones, about a fifth seen only once; the top ten take less than 0.035%. Sample: naive CD4+ T cells from blood. These receptors all stem from a middle-aged woman with type 1 diabetes.

This chain uses TRBV9 with TRBJ1-2; D may be TRBD1 (6 bases). V dropped 2 bases and J dropped 8 bases, with 13 bases sitting between them. Germline V lookup: CDR1 SGDLS, CDR2 YYNGEE. CDR3 length equals 13 residues. The chain's CDR3 is CASSVIQGAGYTF. As DNA, the CDR3 is TGTGCCAGCAGCGTTATACAGGGAGCGGGCTACACCTTC.

Only a few counts were recorded for this clone. V is TRBV14 and J is TRBJ1-1, with 7 bases matching TRBD1. The CDR3 extends over 14 amino acids. Germline assignment: CDR1 SGHDN and CDR2 FVKESK. V dropped 3 bases and J dropped 4; count of bases not matched to a gene: 5. CDR3 protein: CASSQTGWTTEAFF. In nucleotides, the CDR3 is TGTGCCAGCAGCCAGACAGGGTGGACCACTGAAGCTTTCTTT.

This clone was recorded a few times. The chain is built from TRBV2 and TRBJ2-3; possibly TRBD2 for D (6 bases). The germline V gene has CDR1 SNHLY and CDR2 FYNNEI. The CDR3 is 15 amino acids. V dropped 4 bases and J dropped 0 bases, with 11 bases sitting between them. The CDR3 sequence: CASSAEGPSTDTQYF. The CDR3 DNA follows: TGTGCCAGCAGTGCGGAGGGACCTAGCACAGATACGCAGTATTTT. Complete variable domain (other parts from reference TRBV2 and TRBJ2-3): EPEVTQTPSHQVTQMGQEVILRCVPISNHLYFYWYRQILGQKVEFLVSFYNNEISEKSEIFDDQFSVERPDGSNFTLKIRSTKLEDSAMYFCASSAEGPSTDTQYFGPGTRLTVL.

J is TRBJ2-1 and V is TRBV6-6; TRBD2 might be the D (6 bases). V was trimmed by 6 bases and J by 2 bases, leaving 14 bases between them. This CDR3 contains 15 residues. Germline V gene lookup returns CDR1 MNHNY and CDR2 SVGAGI (reference sequence). The CDR3 region is CASSLGSNAYNEQFF. As DNA, the CDR3 is TGTGCCAGCAGCCTCGGGAGCAACGCCTACAATGAGCAGTTCTTC.

The gene calls are TRBV19 and TRBJ2-7; 7 bases map to TRBD1. The J segment lost 2 bases and the V segment lost 5 bases, leaving 6 bases of the junction unmatched. This CDR3 has 14 amino acids. Per germline, CDR1 LNHDA and CDR2 SQIVND (reference sequence). CDR3 residues: CASSAYGTAYEQYF. The CDR3 DNA is TGTGCCAGTAGTGCATACGGGACAGCCTACGAGCAGTACTTC.

The sample holds a few counts of this clone. The V call is TRBV19, the J call TRBJ1-5; 8 bases fit TRBD1. The CDR3 runs to 15 residues. V dropped 2 bases and J dropped 5; count of bases not matched to a gene: 5. CDR1 is LNHDA and CDR2 is SQIVND in the germline V gene (reference sequence). The CDR3 is CASSITAGGYQPQHF. Written as DNA, the CDR3 is TGTGCCAGTAGTATAACGGCAGGGGGCTATCAGCCCCAGCATTTT.

There are a few counts of this clone. This rearrangement joins TRBV11-1 to TRBJ2-3; the D gene is possibly TRBD2 (7 bases). This CDR3 is 14 amino acids long. The germline V gene encodes CDR1 SGHAT and CDR2 FQDESV (reference sequence). V gave up 0 bases and J gave up 6 bases, with 10 bases separating them. Here the CDR3 DNA reads TGTGCCAGCAGCTTAGCCGCGGGGGCTGATACGCAGTATTTT. It translates to CASSLAAGADTQYF.

In DNA, the CDR3 is TGTGCCAGCAGCTTACCTGGACAGGGGCCACGGTATGGCTACACCTTC. Its protein product is CASSLPGQGPRYGYTF. The chain has TRBV11-2 and TRBJ1-2, with TRBD1 identical over 9 bases. The CDR3 covers 16 residues. Looked up from germline, CDR1 is SGHAT and CDR2 is FQNNGV. V lost 2 bases to trimming and J lost 5 bases; unmatched junction nucleotides: 9. Full variable domain (remainder filled in from reference TRBV11-2 and TRBJ1-2): EAGVAQSPRYKIIEKRQSVAFWCNPISGHATLYWYQQILGQGPKLLIQFQNNGVVDDSQLPKDRFSAERLKGVDSTLKIQPAKLEDSAVYLCASSLPGQGPRYGYTFGSGTRLTVV.

The rearrangement uses TRBV19 and TRBJ1-1, with 7 nucleotides matching TRBD1. CDR3 size: 14 residues. Germline lookup yields CDR1 LNHDA and CDR2 SQIVND (reference sequence). V was pared by 5 bases and J by 4 bases, with 7 bases of the junction left unmatched. The CDR3 loop is CASSATGDSTEAFF. CDR3 coding DNA: TGTGCCAGTAGTGCTACAGGGGACAGCACTGAAGCTTTCTTT.

The chain joins TRBV6-5 to TRBJ2-1, with a tentative D call TRBD2 (5 bases). CDR3 length equals 15 residues. Germline assignment: CDR1 MNHEY and CDR2 SVGAGI. Trimming took 0 bases from V and 7 from J, leaving 13 bases between them. The CDR3 is CASSYSAGLQNEQFF. DNA for the CDR3: TGTGCCAGCAGTTACTCGGCGGGCCTCCAGAATGAGCAGTTCTTC.

The chain uses TRBV7-6 and TRBJ1-4; TRBD1 matches 10 bases. There are 14 residues in the CDR3. From germline, CDR1 is SGHVS and CDR2 FNYEAQ. J lost 8 bases, V lost 4 bases, and 4 bases had no gene match. The DNA for the CDR3 is TGTGCCAGCAGCTCGGGACAGGGGTACGAAAAACTGTTTTTT. Translating gives CASSSGQGYEKLFF. The full variable domain, its missing parts supplied by reference TRBV7-6 and TRBJ1-4, is GAGVSQSPRYKVTKRGQDVALRCDPISGHVSLYWYRQALGQGPEFLTYFNYEAQQDKSGLPNDRFSAERPEGSISTLTIQRTEQRDSAMYRCASSSGQGYEKLFFGSGTQLSVL.

This clone came up a few times. The CDR3 reads CAIGYGQDPLRVGYTF. CDR3 nucleotides: TGTGCCATCGGCTACGGACAGGACCCTCTCCGGGTTGGCTACACCTTC. The V and J genes are TRBV28 and TRBJ1-2; TRBD1 agrees at 7 bases. CDR3 length: 16 residues. Trimming at V came to 10 bases and at J to 7 bases, leaving 21 bases not matched to a gene. Per the germline V gene, CDR1 is MDHEN and CDR2 is SYDVKM.